This TCR beta chain comes out of a study of shared clonotypes between healthy human individuals (dated by TCRdb to the early 2020s). Looking at the study overall: A couple of women and a few men aged 18 to 49 years were included in the cohort. For each donor, CD4 naive and CD4 memory were each run on three plates, CD8 naive on two plates, and CD8 memory on one plate. Blood TCR repertoires of about 5 healthy adults were deeply sequenced to estimate repertoire size and the extent of clonotype sharing between individuals. To increase sequencing depth and limit assay-specific biases, TCR repertoire library preparation and sequencing were carried out by different laboratories using diverse techniques. Each donor's leukapheresis produced roughly between roughly 0.9 and 8.9 billion PBMCs. Study-level results and caveats: The genetic and exposure-history diversity represented was limited by the small number of donors. Sampling was limited to blood, and TCR repertoires in tissue likely differ from TCR repertoires in blood. Larger estimated clonotype richness was generally found for naive subsets than for memory subsets. Pairwise subsampling indicated that sequencing depth was expected to affect the degree of clonotype sharing among donors. When several donors were compared, the shared fraction of clonotypes was about 5.5% for naive CD4, 3% to 4% for naive CD8, 2.3% for memory CD4, and around 0.37% for memory CD8. Higher generation probabilities were observed for clonotypes shared by all four sorted-subset donors than for non-shared clonotypes. Incomplete sequencing was indicated by rarefaction of sorted-subset datasets, despite the large sequencing depth.

Including cysteine and phenylalanine, the CDR3 has 12 amino acids. Solely the CDR3 DNA is kept, with 36 bases framed from the first base. V gives up 5 bases and J gives up 8 bases, and the segment between their germline ends measures 10 bases. The germline V gene gives CDR1 as SGHVS and CDR2 as FNYEAQ. Healthy HIV-negative adults with no recently reported acute infections or vaccinations were included as donors. Every donor was a Caucasian adult living in Nashville, Tennessee, USA. CD4+ T cells were enriched through magnetic negative selection, after which naive cells were positively selected on CD45RA and the remaining negative fraction served as the memory subset. Blood was collected by leukapheresis, and PBMCs were isolated by Ficoll-Histopaque density gradient centrifugation and then cryopreserved in liquid nitrogen vapor phase. Analytical flow cytometry was used to check the purity and quantity of each magnetically sorted T cell population. Genomic DNA was isolated from every sorted fraction and measured by UV absorbance on a Nanodrop 2000c.

TCR CDR3 regions were amplified from genomic DNA by multiplex PCR using the deep immunoSEQ assay. For each cell subset, the extracted genomic DNA was distributed evenly across all wells of several immunoSEQ 96-well plates, and each plate served as one replicate. For sorted subsets, each replicate PCR was loaded with around 220 ng genomic DNA, equivalent to approximately 33,000 T cell genomes. Purified libraries were measured with a Qubit 3.0 fluorometer, size-checked on a Bioanalyzer 2100, and measured again with the KAPA Library Quantification kit. Every immunoSEQ 96-well plate was sequenced on a dedicated single-read 150-cycle Illumina NextSeq 550 flow cell. The authors' pipeline ran thus. The immunoSEQ output contained only junctional sequences without quality scores, so filtering could not match that applied to full-length reads. Sequences were annotated with PyIR, a Python wrapper for IgBLAST v1.9, and V/J genes and CDR3 were assigned using IMGT germline references. Any read was removed if the V/J assignment was weak (E-value above 1e-6), the CDR3 was missing, or the read contained stop codons, out-of-frame junctions, or ambiguous translated residues. V3J clonotypes were defined by identical inferred V gene, J gene, and CDR3 amino acid sequence. Percentage overlap between repertoires was computed as shared unique clonotypes divided by the size of the smaller repertoire. Richness of each repertoire was evaluated using RTK rarefaction, the Chao1 estimator, and Recon v2.1 estimates of unobserved clonotypes. Generation probabilities were computed with OLGA for all TCRbeta clonotypes obtained by the gDNA method from a handful of donors. TCRdb stores this immuneACCESS table with in-frame sequences only. Part of the clones is absent; in the studies checked, under half of the shortfall reflects unresolved V genes, and no reason is known for the rest. Clonal size and the V and J genes are those of that table, whereas D and trimming came from the DNA. The sample records roughly 1,600,000 clones, about 98.5% of which are singletons. Together, the top ten hold around 0.33% of the sample.

As concerns this clone: Its target antigen remains unknown. Base qualities are not at hand, and no much larger clone is one base apart.

The sequence is built from TRBV7-6 and TRBJ2-1; there is no confident call for the D gene. The source material was naive CD4+ T cells sorted from blood. Interpreted using the paper, the cell subset or site label stands for: CD45RA+ positively selected. The TCR comes from a man between 25 and 39 years old in good health. CDR3 region: CASSLGMDEQFF. In nucleotide form, the sequence is TGTGCCAGCAGCCTAGGCATGGATGAGCAGTTCTTC.